This TCR beta chain was documented in a study of CD8 T cells in ankylosing spondylitis. Preparation of TCR beta libraries was done by quantitative 5'-RACE with molecular barcodes. One entry per CDR3 protein results from TCRdb running MiXCR on the 5' RACE reads. The table has 250,000 to 300,000 distinct CDR3 sequences, under 20% seen once; the top ten hold around 30%. This clonotype has a handful of counts. The antigen remains undetermined. Study outcomes and limitations: According to the report, clones linked to the disease were significantly enriched in matched synovial fluid samples taken from ankylosing spondylitis patients. Among TCR beta sequences, a motif of several highly homologous variants appeared characteristic of ankylosing spondylitis blood.

The sample comprised blood, either unsorted or a sorted T cell fraction (not recorded which). The TCR comes from a male donor with ankylosing spondylitis or in good health (not recorded which).

The CDR3 sequence is CASSLKGLAGGYFTEQFF. The CDR3 nucleotides read TGCGCCAGCAGCTTGAAAGGACTAGCGGGAGGTTATTTTACTGAGCAGTTCTTC. The V gene is TRBV5-1, the J gene TRBJ2-1; 14 bases line up with TRBD2. CDR3 size: 18 residues. Losses at the gene ends were 1 base for V and 9 bases for J; bases not matched to a gene: 12. The germline CDR1 and CDR2 sequences are SGHRS and YFSETQ. Full variable domain (rest looked up from reference TRBV5-1 and TRBJ2-1): KAGVTQTPRYLIKTRGQQVTLSCSPISGHRSVSWYQQTPGQGLQFLFEYFSETQRNKGNFPGRFSGRQFSNSRSEMNVSTLELGDSALYLCASSLKGLAGGYFTEQFFGPGTRLTVL.